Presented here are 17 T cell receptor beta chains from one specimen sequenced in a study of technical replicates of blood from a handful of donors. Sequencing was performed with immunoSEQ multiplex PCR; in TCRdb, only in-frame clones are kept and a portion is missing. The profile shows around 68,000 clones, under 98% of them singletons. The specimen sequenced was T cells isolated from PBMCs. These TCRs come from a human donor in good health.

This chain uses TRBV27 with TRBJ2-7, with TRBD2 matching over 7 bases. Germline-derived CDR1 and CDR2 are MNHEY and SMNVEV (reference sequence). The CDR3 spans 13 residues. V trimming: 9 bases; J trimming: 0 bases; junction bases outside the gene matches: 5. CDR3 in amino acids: CASSASGSYEQYF. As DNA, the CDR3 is TGTGCCAGTTCAGCTAGCGGCTCCTACGAGCAGTACTTC.

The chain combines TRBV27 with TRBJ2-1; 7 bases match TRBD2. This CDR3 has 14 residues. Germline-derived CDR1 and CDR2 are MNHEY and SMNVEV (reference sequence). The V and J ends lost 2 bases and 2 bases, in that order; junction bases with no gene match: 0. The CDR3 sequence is CASSLGGAYNEQFF. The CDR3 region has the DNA TGTGCCAGCAGTTTAGGGGGGGCCTACAATGAGCAGTTCTTC.

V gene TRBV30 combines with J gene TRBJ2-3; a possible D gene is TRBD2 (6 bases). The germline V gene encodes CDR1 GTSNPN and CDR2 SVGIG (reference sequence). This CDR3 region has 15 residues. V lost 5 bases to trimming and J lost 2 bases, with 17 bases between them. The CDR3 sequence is CAWEGRGAVTDTQYF. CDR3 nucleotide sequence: TGTGCCTGGGAGGGGCGGGGTGCGGTCACAGATACGCAGTATTTT.

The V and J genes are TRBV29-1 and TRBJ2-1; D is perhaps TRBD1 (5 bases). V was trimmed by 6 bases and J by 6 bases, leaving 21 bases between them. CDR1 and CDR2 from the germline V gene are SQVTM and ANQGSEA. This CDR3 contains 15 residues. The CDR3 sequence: CSVNGWQGSSNEQFF. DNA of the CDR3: TGCAGCGTGAACGGGTGGCAGGGATCAAGCAATGAGCAGTTCTTC.

The CDR3 sequence: CASSQDFGFEGQQTQYF. The DNA of the CDR3 is TGCGCCAGCAGCCAAGATTTTGGATTTGAGGGACAGCAGACGCAGTATTTT. The J gene is TRBJ2-3, the V gene TRBV4-3; 7 bases align to TRBD1. Germline V gene lookup returns CDR1 LGHNA and CDR2 YSLEER. CDR3 size: 17 residues. V shed 0 bases and J 9 bases; nucleotides not matched to a gene: 15.

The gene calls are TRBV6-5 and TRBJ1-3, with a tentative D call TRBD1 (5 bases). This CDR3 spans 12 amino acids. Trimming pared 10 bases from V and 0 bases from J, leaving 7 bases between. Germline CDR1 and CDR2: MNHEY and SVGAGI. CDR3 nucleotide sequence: TGTGCCACCAGGGCCTCTGGAAACACCATATATTTT. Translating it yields CATRASGNTIYF.

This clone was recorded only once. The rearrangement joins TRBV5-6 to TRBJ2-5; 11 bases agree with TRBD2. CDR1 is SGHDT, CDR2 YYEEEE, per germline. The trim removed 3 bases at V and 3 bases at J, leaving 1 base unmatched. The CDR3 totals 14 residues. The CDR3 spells CASSSGLAEETQYF. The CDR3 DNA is TGTGCCAGCAGCTCGGGACTAGCGGAAGAGACCCAGTACTTC. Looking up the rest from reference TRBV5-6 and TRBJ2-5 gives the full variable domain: DAGVTQSPTHLIKTRGQQVTLRCSPKSGHDTVSWYQQALGQGPQFIFQYYEEEERQRGNFPDRFSGHQFPNYSSELNVNALLLGDSALYLCASSSGLAEETQYFGPGTRLLVL.

Written as DNA, the CDR3 is TGTGCCAGCAGCTTAGAGACTATGGACGGAGATACGCAGTATTTT. It yields the protein CASSLETMDGDTQYF. The V call is TRBV11-2, the J call TRBJ2-3; possibly TRBD2 for D (5 bases). The CDR3 totals 15 residues. CDR1 and CDR2 from the germline V gene are SGHAT and FQNNGV. V lost 0 bases to trimming and J lost 5 bases, with 12 bases between them.

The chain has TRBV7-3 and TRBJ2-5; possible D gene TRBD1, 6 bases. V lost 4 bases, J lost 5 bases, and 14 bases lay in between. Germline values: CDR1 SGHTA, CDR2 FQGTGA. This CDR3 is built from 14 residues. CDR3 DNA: TGTGCCAGCAGCTCCAATACAGGGTCGGAGACCCAGTACTTC. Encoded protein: CASSSNTGSETQYF.

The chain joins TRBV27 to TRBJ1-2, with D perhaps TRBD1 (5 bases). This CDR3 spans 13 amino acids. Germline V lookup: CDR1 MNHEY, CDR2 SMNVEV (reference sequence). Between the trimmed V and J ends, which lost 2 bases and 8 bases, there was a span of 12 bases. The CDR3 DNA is TGTGCCAGCAGTTTAACGGGGGATTGGGGCTACACCTTC. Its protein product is CASSLTGDWGYTF.

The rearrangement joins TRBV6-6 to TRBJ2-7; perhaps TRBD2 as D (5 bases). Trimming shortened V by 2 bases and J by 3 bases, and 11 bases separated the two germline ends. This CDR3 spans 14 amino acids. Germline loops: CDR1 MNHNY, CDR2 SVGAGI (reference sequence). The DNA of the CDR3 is TGTGCCAGCAGTTACACGCTTGACTACTACGAGCAGTACTTC. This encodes CASSYTLDYYEQYF.

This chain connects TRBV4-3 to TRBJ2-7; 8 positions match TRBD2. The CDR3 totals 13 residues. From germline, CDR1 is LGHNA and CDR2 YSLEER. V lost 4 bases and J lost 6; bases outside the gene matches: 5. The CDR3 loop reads CASSPGLGSEQYF. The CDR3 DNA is TGCGCCAGCAGCCCGGGACTAGGAAGCGAGCAGTACTTC.

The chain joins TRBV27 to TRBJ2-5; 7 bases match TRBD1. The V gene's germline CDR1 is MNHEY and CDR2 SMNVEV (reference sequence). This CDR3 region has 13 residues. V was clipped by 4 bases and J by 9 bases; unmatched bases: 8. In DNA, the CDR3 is TGTGCCAGCAGTTACCGGGACAGTGGTTCCCAGTACTTC. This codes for CASSYRDSGSQYF.

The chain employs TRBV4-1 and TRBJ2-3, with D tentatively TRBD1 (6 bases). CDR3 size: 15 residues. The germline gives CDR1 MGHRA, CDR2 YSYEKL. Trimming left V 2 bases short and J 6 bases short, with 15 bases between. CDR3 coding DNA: TGCGCCAGCAGCCAACCCGTTCAAAGGGGGGATACGCAGTATTTT. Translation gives CASSQPVQRGDTQYF.

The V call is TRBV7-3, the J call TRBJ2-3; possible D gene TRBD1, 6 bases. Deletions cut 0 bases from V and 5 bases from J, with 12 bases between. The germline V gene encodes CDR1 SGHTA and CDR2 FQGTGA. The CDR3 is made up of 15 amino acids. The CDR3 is CASSLTSQGLDTQYF. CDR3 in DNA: TGTGCCAGCAGCTTAACGTCTCAGGGGTTAGATACGCAGTATTTT.

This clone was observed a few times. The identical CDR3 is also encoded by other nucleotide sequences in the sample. The DNA of the CDR3 is TGTGCCTGGAGTGTACAGGGAACGACTGAAGCTTTCTTT. Amino acid sequence: CAWSVQGTTEAFF. This sequence joins TRBV30 and TRBJ1-1; TRBD1 is a possible D gene (6 bases). The CDR3 spans 13 residues. Trimming took 0 bases from V and 5 from J, leaving 10 bases between them. Germline values: CDR1 GTSNPN, CDR2 SVGIG (reference sequence).

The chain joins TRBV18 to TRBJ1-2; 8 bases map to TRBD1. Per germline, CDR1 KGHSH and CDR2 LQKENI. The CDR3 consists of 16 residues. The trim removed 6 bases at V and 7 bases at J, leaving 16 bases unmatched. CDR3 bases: TGTGCCAGCTCCCTCAATGGACAGGGAACCTCCGGTGGCTACACCTTC. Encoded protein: CASSLNGQGTSGGYTF.